The 27 T cell receptor beta chains reported below all come from one sample, sequenced in a study of blood T cell repertoires in COVID-19. Clones were read by immunoSEQ multiplex PCR, and TCRdb kept only the in-frame ones, dropping some. Among over 100,000 clones, more than 75% were seen once, and the ten largest hold around 4.6%. The sequencing sample was made of peripheral blood. The receptors here all came from a man between 40 and 49 years old with acute or convalescent COVID-19.

V and J are TRBV2 and TRBJ2-2; D is undetermined. The CDR3 contains 14 residues. CDR1 is SNHLY, CDR2 FYNNEI, per germline. V dropped 5 bases and J dropped 0 bases, with 7 bases sitting between them. The CDR3 region is CASSKSSNTGELFF. In nucleotides, the CDR3 is TGTGCCAGCAGTAAATCCTCGAACACCGGGGAGCTGTTTTTT. Filled out from reference TRBV2 and TRBJ2-2, the complete variable domain reads EPEVTQTPSHQVTQMGQEVILRCVPISNHLYFYWYRQILGQKVEFLVSFYNNEISEKSEIFDDQFSVERPDGSNFTLKIRSTKLEDSAMYFCASSKSSNTGELFFGEGSRLTVL.

The chain uses TRBV5-1 and TRBJ1-2, with TRBD1 matching over 8 bases. The CDR3 length is 14 residues. The junction had 6 bases not matched to a gene; V was cut back by 3 bases and J by 5 bases. The germline gives CDR1 SGHRS, CDR2 YFSETQ. CDR3 region: CASSWTGTGYGYTF. CDR3 nucleotides: TGCGCCAGCAGCTGGACCGGGACAGGTTATGGCTACACCTTC.

The J gene is TRBJ2-1, the V gene TRBV18, with a tentative D call TRBD1 (5 bases). Germline V gene sequence: CDR1 KGHSH, CDR2 LQKENI. The CDR3 has 13 residues. With 1 base removed from V and 9 bases from J, the gap between germline ends came to 10 bases. CDR3 loop: CASSPQGSVEQFF. Here the CDR3 DNA reads TGTGCCAGCTCACCACAGGGGTCAGTTGAGCAGTTCTTC.

The V call is TRBV7-6, the J call TRBJ2-5; 7 nucleotides line up with TRBD1. After removal of 5 bases from V and 2 bases from J, the junction contained 5 bases not matched to a gene. The CDR3 covers 14 residues. The germline V gene has CDR1 SGHVS and CDR2 FNYEAQ. CDR3 loop: CASSLGTAQETQYF. The CDR3, as DNA: TGTGCCAGCAGCCTGGGGACAGCTCAAGAGACCCAGTACTTC.

This CDR3 is CASNPSSAGEKLFF. CDR3 DNA sequence: TGTGCCAGCAATCCCAGCTCGGCAGGGGAAAAACTGTTTTTT. This sequence joins TRBV6-5 and TRBJ1-4; possible D gene TRBD1, 5 bases. The germline V and J ends were trimmed by 7 bases and 8 bases, with 17 bases remaining between them. Germline CDR1 MNHEY, CDR2 SVGAGI. CDR3 length equals 14 residues.

J is TRBJ2-6 and V is TRBV5-1, with 10 bases matching TRBD2. The CDR3 has 18 residues. V trimming: 1 base; J trimming: 0 bases; junction bases outside the gene matches: 4. Germline CDR1 reads SGHRS; CDR2 reads YFSETQ. The CDR3 reads CASSLTSGITSGANVLTF. The CDR3 bases are TGCGCCAGCAGCTTGACTAGCGGGATAACCTCTGGGGCCAACGTCCTGACTTTC.

The J gene is TRBJ2-1, the V gene TRBV18, with no clear D. Germline CDR1 KGHSH, CDR2 LQKENI. There are 14 residues in the CDR3. V lost 2 bases and J 1 base, leaving 6 bases between the germline ends. The DNA for the CDR3 is TGTGCCAGCTCACCAGACATATCCTACAATGAGCAGTTCTTC. This translates into CASSPDISYNEQFF.

This clone was observed a handful of times. The rearrangement joins TRBV7-9 to TRBJ1-2; 11 nucleotides line up with TRBD1. V lost 2 bases to trimming and J lost 2 bases; unmatched junction nucleotides: 4. Germline CDR1 and CDR2: SEHNR and FQNEAQ (reference sequence). The CDR3 consists of 16 residues. The CDR3 loop is CASSLSGQGANYGYTF. The CDR3 DNA is TGTGCCAGCAGCTTAAGCGGACAGGGGGCAAACTATGGCTACACCTTC. Together with reference TRBV7-9 and TRBJ1-2, the CDR3 gives the full variable domain: DTGVSQNPRHKITKRGQNVTFRCDPISEHNRLYWYRQTLGQGPEFLTYFQNEAQLEKSRLLSDRFSAERPKGSFSTLEIQRTEQGDSAMYLCASSLSGQGANYGYTFGSGTRLTVV.

This clone was observed a single time. V usage is TRBV10-3 and J usage is TRBJ1-1; 8 bases are a match to TRBD1. Germline CDR1 and CDR2: ENHRY and SYGVKD. V lost 7 bases to trimming and J lost 1 base; unmatched junction nucleotides: 2. This CDR3 has 13 amino acids. The CDR3, as DNA: TGTGCCATCAAGGGACAGGAGAACACTGAAGCTTTCTTT. Its translation: CAIKGQENTEAFF.

This chain uses TRBV18 with TRBJ1-2, with D possibly matching TRBD1 (6 bases). Trimming removed 3 bases from V and 4 bases from J, with 12 bases in between. Germline values: CDR1 KGHSH, CDR2 LQKENI. The CDR3 spans 14 residues. Here the CDR3 reads CASSPAGASYGYTF. CDR3 in DNA: TGTGCCAGCTCACCGGCGGGGGCGTCCTATGGCTACACCTTC.

This clone was recorded a few times. The rearrangement uses TRBV29-1 and TRBJ1-2; D is ambiguous. This CDR3 has 10 residues. CDR1 is SQVTM and CDR2 is ANQGSEA in the germline V gene. V shed 5 bases and J shed 6 bases, with 7 bases lying between them. CDR3: CSVHQDGYTF. The CDR3, as DNA: TGCAGCGTTCACCAGGATGGCTACACCTTC. The full variable domain, in which reference TRBV29-1 and TRBJ1-2 provide the parts outside the CDR3, is SAVISQKPSRDICQRGTSLTIQCQVDSQVTMMFWYRQQPGQSLTLIATANQGSEATYESGFVIDKFPISRPNLTFSTLTVSNMSPEDSSIYLCSVHQDGYTFGSGTRLTVV.

The chain joins TRBV27 to TRBJ1-2; 7 positions agree with TRBD1. Germline assignment: CDR1 MNHEY and CDR2 SMNVEV (reference sequence). V shed 5 bases and J 5 bases; nucleotides not matched to a gene: 17. This CDR3 is 17 amino acids long. The CDR3 loop reads CASSAKSPGQFPYGYTF. The CDR3 coding sequence is TGTGCCAGCAGTGCAAAATCCCCGGGACAGTTTCCTTATGGCTACACCTTC.

The rearrangement uses TRBV7-3 and TRBJ2-2, with 8 bases identical to TRBD2. The CDR3 length is 16 residues. The germline gives CDR1 SGHTA, CDR2 FQGTGA. Unmatched junction bases numbered 8, after V lost 4 bases and J lost 4 bases. CDR3 nucleotide sequence: TGTGCCAGCAGCTCCTCCGGGACTAGAGCCACCGGGGAGCTGTTTTTT. Translation gives CASSSSGTRATGELFF.

V is TRBV10-3 and J is TRBJ2-1; a possible D gene is TRBD1 (5 bases). The CDR3 is made up of 14 amino acids. Looked up from germline, CDR1 is ENHRY and CDR2 is SYGVKD. The germline V and J ends were trimmed by 3 bases and 9 bases, with 15 bases remaining between them. CDR3 loop: CAISELKGMGEQFF. CDR3 bases: TGTGCCATCAGTGAACTTAAGGGGATGGGTGAGCAGTTCTTC.

Details on this clone: Here the CDR3 omits its conserved ending phenylalanine or tryptophan, so a read error is the likely source. No DNA is shown, since the ends of the CDR3 on it are uncertain; the CDR3 is the one TCRdb lists. The chain is built from TRBV20-1 and TRBJ2-3; no DNA check was done on the table's D call, TRBD2. Germline V gives CDR1 DFQATT, CDR2 SNEGSKA (reference sequence). Inclusive of both ends, the CDR3 amounts to 11 amino acids. The CDR3 is CSARGIPGLEA.

The gene calls are TRBV19 and TRBJ2-5; 15 bases line up with TRBD2. Germline CDR1 is LNHDA and CDR2 is SQIVND (reference sequence). The CDR3 is 19 amino acids. Germline trimming cut 3 bases from V and 5 bases from J; bases unmatched to any gene: 13. The CDR3 spells CASSMEGLAGGGRQETQYF. CDR3 sequence (DNA): TGTGCCAGTAGTATGGAGGGACTAGCGGGAGGAGGACGGCAGGAGACCCAGTACTTC.

V and J are TRBV9 and TRBJ2-2, with D possibly TRBD2 on 5 matching bases. Trimming cost V 0 bases and J 8 bases, with 11 bases left between them. The CDR3 length is 14 residues. Germline V gives CDR1 SGDLS, CDR2 YYNGEE. The CDR3 is CASSVVLARGELFF. CDR3 in DNA: TGTGCCAGCAGCGTAGTGCTAGCCCGTGGGGAGCTGTTTTTT.

This rearrangement joins TRBV7-2 to TRBJ2-3; 7 positions match TRBD2. With 5 bases clipped from V and 4 bases from J, the junction kept 18 bases outside the gene matches. The CDR3 extends over 18 amino acids. Germline V lookup: CDR1 SGHTA, CDR2 FQGNSA. The CDR3 protein is CASSQLGRASERADTQYF. CDR3 nucleotides: TGTGCCAGCAGCCAATTGGGGAGGGCTAGCGAACGGGCAGATACGCAGTATTTT.

The chain has TRBV2 and TRBJ2-1, with 8 positions matching TRBD2. The CDR3 loop spans 15 amino acids. Trimming took 5 bases from V and 4 from J; bases not matched to a gene: 7. CDR1 is SNHLY, CDR2 FYNNEI, per germline. The CDR3 DNA is TGTGCCAGCAGTCCACCGGGACTAGGGTACAATGAGCAGTTCTTC. Amino acid sequence: CASSPPGLGYNEQFF.

The genes are TRBV29-1 and TRBJ1-1; D ambiguous. Germline V lookup: CDR1 SQVTM, CDR2 ANQGSEA. The CDR3 loop spans 14 amino acids. V lost 7 bases to trimming and J lost 0 bases, with 15 bases between them. In nucleotides, the CDR3 is TGCAGCGGGGATCGTGGAGGGCTGAACACTGAAGCTTTCTTT. This gives the protein CSGDRGGLNTEAFF. Combining the CDR3 with reference TRBV29-1 and TRBJ1-1 gives the whole variable domain SAVISQKPSRDICQRGTSLTIQCQVDSQVTMMFWYRQQPGQSLTLIATANQGSEATYESGFVIDKFPISRPNLTFSTLTVSNMSPEDSSIYLCSGDRGGLNTEAFFGQGTRLTVV.

This chain joins TRBV5-1 and TRBJ1-6; 7 bases align to TRBD1. The germline V gene encodes CDR1 SGHRS and CDR2 YFSETQ. CDR3 size: 14 residues. The V segment lost 5 bases and the J segment 8 bases; nucleotides outside the gene matches: 7. CDR3 nucleotides: TGCGCCAGCAGTTCGGACAGGCTGGATTCACCCCTCCACTTT. Its protein is CASSSDRLDSPLHF.

CDR3 in amino acids: CASMKGGMNTEAFF. CDR3 DNA sequence: TGTGCCAGTATGAAAGGGGGAATGAACACTGAAGCTTTCTTT. V usage is TRBV19 and J usage is TRBJ1-1, with D perhaps matching TRBD1 (6 bases). The CDR3 has 14 residues. The germline V gene has CDR1 LNHDA and CDR2 SQIVND (reference sequence). V was clipped by 7 bases and J by 0 bases, with 12 bases between them.

The chain uses TRBV11-2 and TRBJ2-5; TRBD2 might be the D (5 bases). V was shortened by 0 bases and J by 7 bases, with 15 bases between the two germline ends. CDR3 length: 15 amino acids. CDR1 is SGHAT and CDR2 is FQNNGV in the germline V gene. CDR3 DNA: TGTGCCAGCAGCTTAGAGGACTCCCAGGCGGGGACCCAGTACTTC. This sequence encodes CASSLEDSQAGTQYF. The full variable domain, completed using reference TRBV11-2 and TRBJ2-5, is EAGVAQSPRYKIIEKRQSVAFWCNPISGHATLYWYQQILGQGPKLLIQFQNNGVVDDSQLPKDRFSAERLKGVDSTLKIQPAKLEDSAVYLCASSLEDSQAGTQYFGPGTRLLVL.

V is TRBV11-2 and J is TRBJ2-2; TRBD2 agrees at 8 bases. The germline gives CDR1 SGHAT, CDR2 FQNNGV. The length of the CDR3 is 19 residues. V trimming: 5 bases; J trimming: 0 bases; junction bases outside the gene matches: 14. The chain's CDR3 is CASSPAFTSGAANTGELFF. The CDR3 DNA is TGTGCCAGCAGCCCAGCCTTTACTAGCGGAGCCGCGAACACCGGGGAGCTGTTTTTT.

CDR3 in DNA: TGTGCCAGCAGCTTGGCCGGGGTTTGGAACACTGAAGCTTTCTTT. It translates to CASSLAGVWNTEAFF. The rearrangement joins TRBV5-8 to TRBJ1-1, with D unresolved. Germline CDR1 is SGHTS and CDR2 is YDEGEE. The CDR3 has 15 residues. V lost 0 bases to trimming and J lost 1 base, with 10 bases between them.

The chain joins TRBV23-1 to TRBJ2-7, with D hard to call. TRBV23-1 is classed as an ORF, of uncertain function. The CDR3 runs to 12 residues. Trimming took off 6 bases at V and 3 bases at J, with 9 bases between the two ends. The CDR3 nucleotides are TGCGCCAGCAGCCCTGCCTACTACGAGCAGTACTTC. Encoded protein: CASSPAYYEQYF.

As concerns this clone: Different DNA sequences within this sample yield the same CDR3. V and J are TRBV11-3 and TRBJ2-7, with TRBD2 as a possible D gene (6 bases). CDR1 SGHNT and CDR2 YENEEA come from the germline V gene. The CDR3 has 13 amino acids. The V end was cut by 5 bases, the J end by 2 bases, with 10 bases between. DNA for the CDR3: TGTGCCAGCAGCCTCACTAGCACCTACGAGCAGTACTTC. Protein product: CASSLTSTYEQYF.